This T cell receptor (beta chain) came from a study of CD8+ T cells in alopecia areata. Whole-study context: Treatment with tofacitinib (6 to 18 months) was followed by 6 months off drug.

CDR3 length equals 12 residues. The germline V gene has CDR1 SSHAT and CDR2 FNYEAQ (reference sequence). Investigators isolated RNA and reverse transcribed it into cDNA to act as the sequencing template. The protocol was immunoSEQ multiplex PCR, while the TCRdb copy is restricted to in-frame clones and leaves out a portion. The sample yields about 190,000 clones, 45% to 75% seen once. The treatment was: oral pan-JAK inhibitor, 5-10 mg twice daily. The clonotype was recovered from a human donor with alopecia areata. The rearrangement uses TRBV7-7 and TRBJ2-5; possibly TRBD2 for D (5 bases). This specimen was CD4+ T cells sorted from blood, taken at week 4, from a patient treated with tofacitinib. CDR3 DNA sequence: TGTGCTACGAGAGGGCCTATGAACACCCAGTACTTC. This encodes CATRGPMNTQYF.